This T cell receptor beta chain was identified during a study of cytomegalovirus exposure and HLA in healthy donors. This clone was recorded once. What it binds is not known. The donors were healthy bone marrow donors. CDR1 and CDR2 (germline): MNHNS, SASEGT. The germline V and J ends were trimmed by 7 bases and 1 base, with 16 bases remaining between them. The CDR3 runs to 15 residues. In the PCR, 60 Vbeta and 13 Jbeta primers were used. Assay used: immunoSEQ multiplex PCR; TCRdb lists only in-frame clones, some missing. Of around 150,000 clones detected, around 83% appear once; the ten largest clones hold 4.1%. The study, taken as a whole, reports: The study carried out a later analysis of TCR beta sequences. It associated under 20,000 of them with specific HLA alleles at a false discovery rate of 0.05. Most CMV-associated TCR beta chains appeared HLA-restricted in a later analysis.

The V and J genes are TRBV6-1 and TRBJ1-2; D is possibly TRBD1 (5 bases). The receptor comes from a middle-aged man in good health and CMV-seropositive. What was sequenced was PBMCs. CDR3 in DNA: TGTGCCAGCATCCCACAGGCGGCGGTTAACTATGGCTACACCTTC. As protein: CASIPQAAVNYGYTF.